This paragraph covers one TCR beta chain sequence. Assay used: immunoSEQ multiplex PCR; TCRdb lists only in-frame clones, some missing. The sample lists over 150,000 clones, about 81% occurring once. The data were taken from a study of blood T cell repertoires in COVID-19. The wider study: In each case, the material was cDNA or gDNA derived from T cells, B-cell-depleted T cells, or PBMCs.

The junction had 9 bases not matched to a gene; V was cut back by 4 bases and J by 16 bases. In germline, CDR1 is SGHRS, CDR2 YFSETQ. CDR3 length: 12 residues. Material: PBMCs or T cells enriched from blood (not recorded which). This TCR was sampled from a young woman who had recovered from COVID-19. V and J are TRBV5-1 and TRBJ2-1, with 9 bases matching TRBD1. This chain's CDR3 is CASSLPGQGHFF. For the CDR3, the DNA is TGCGCCAGCAGCCTCCCGGGACAGGGACATTTCTTC. The entire variable domain, with the rest obtained from reference TRBV5-1 and TRBJ2-1, is as follows: KAGVTQTPRYLIKTRGQQVTLSCSPISGHRSVSWYQQTPGQGLQFLFEYFSETQRNKGNFPGRFSGRQFSNSRSEMNVSTLELGDSALYLCASSLPGQGHFFGPGTRLTVL.